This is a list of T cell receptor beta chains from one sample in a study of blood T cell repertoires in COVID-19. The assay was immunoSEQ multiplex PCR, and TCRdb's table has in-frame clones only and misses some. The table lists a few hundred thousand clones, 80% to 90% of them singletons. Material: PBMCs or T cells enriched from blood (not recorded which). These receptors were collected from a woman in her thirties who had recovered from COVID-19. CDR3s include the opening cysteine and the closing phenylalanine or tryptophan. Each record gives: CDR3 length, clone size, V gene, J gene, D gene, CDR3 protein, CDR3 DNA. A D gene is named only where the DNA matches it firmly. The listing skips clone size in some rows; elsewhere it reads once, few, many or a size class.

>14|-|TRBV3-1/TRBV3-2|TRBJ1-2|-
CASSQEGRGVGYTF
TGTGCCAGCAGCCAAGAGGGGAGGGGGGTTGGCTACACCTTC
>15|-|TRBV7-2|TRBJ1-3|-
CASSLQGRVGDTIYF
TGTGCCAGCAGCTTACAGGGGCGAGTTGGGGACACCATATATTTT
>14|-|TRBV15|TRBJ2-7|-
CATSRGPGNYEQYF
TGTGCCACCAGCAGAGGTCCAGGGAACTACGAGCAGTACTTC
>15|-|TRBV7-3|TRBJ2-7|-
CASSLLGNRDSEQYF
TGTGCCAGCAGCTTATTGGGTAACAGGGATTCGGAGCAGTACTTC
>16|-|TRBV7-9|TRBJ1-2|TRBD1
CASSLIRDSPYYGYTF
TGTGCCAGCAGCTTGATCCGGGACAGCCCCTACTATGGCTACACCTTC
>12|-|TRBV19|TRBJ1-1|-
CASISRGREAFF
TGTGCCAGTATCTCCCGAGGGCGTGAAGCTTTCTTT
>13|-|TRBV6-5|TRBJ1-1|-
CASNTGGTTEAFF
TGTGCCAGCAACACGGGAGGGACCACTGAAGCTTTCTTT
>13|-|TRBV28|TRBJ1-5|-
CASSFLSIQPQHF
TGTGCCAGCAGTTTTCTTTCTATCCAGCCCCAGCATTTT
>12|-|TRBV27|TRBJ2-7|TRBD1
CASSRGPYEQYF
TGTGCCAGCAGTAGGGGGCCCTACGAGCAGTACTTC
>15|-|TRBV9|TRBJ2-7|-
CASSVGYWQGYEQYF
TGTGCCAGCAGCGTAGGTTATTGGCAGGGCTACGAGCAGTACTTC
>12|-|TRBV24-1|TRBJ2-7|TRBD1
CATVGQDNEQYF
TGTGCCACCGTGGGACAGGACAACGAGCAGTACTTC
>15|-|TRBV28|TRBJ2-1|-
CASSLGDSTYNEQFF
TGTGCCAGCAGTTTAGGGGACTCGACCTACAATGAGCAGTTCTTC
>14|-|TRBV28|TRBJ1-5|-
CASSLGGSNQPQHF
TGTGCCAGCAGTTTAGGCGGGTCAAATCAGCCCCAGCATTTT
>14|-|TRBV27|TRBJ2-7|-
CASSQRQDLYEQYF
TGTGCCAGCAGTCAAAGACAGGACCTCTACGAGCAGTACTTC
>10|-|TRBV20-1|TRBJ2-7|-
CSARGNEQYF
TGCAGTGCTAGGGGCAACGAGCAGTACTTC
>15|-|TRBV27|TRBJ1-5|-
CASSPGGASNQPQHF
TGTGCCAGCAGTCCCGGGGGGGCGAGCAATCAGCCCCAGCATTTT
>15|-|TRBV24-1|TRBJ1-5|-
CATSDSTGGSQPQHF
TGTGCCACCAGTGATTCTACGGGGGGCAGTCAGCCCCAGCATTTT
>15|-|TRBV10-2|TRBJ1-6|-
CASSDSPSYNSPLHF
TGCGCCAGCAGTGATTCTCCCTCCTATAATTCACCCCTCCACTTT
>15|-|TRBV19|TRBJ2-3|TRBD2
CASSGTSAVADTQYF
TGTGCCAGTAGTGGGACTAGCGCCGTAGCAGATACGCAGTATTTT
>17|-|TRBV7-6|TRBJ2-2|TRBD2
CASNLLGGSKSTGELFF
TGTGCCAGCAACCTGTTGGGGGGGTCGAAATCAACCGGGGAGCTGTTTTTT
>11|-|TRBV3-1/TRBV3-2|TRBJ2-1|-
CASQTYNEQFF
TGTGCCAGCCAAACATACAATGAGCAGTTCTTC
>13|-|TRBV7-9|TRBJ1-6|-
CASRLRTDSPLHF
TGTGCCAGCAGACTTAGGACAGATTCACCCCTCCACTTT
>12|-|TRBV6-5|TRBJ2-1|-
CASRGAWNEQFF
TGTGCCAGCAGAGGGGCCTGGAATGAGCAGTTCTTC
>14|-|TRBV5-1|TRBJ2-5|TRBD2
CASSLAGRAKTQYF
TGCGCCAGCAGCTTGGCTGGGAGGGCCAAGACCCAGTACTTC
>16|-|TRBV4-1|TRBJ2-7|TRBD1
CASSQDPGTGDYEQYF
TGCGCCAGCAGCCAGGACCCCGGGACAGGGGATTACGAGCAGTACTTC
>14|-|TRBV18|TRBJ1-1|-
CASSPPKRMTEAFF
TGTGCCAGCTCTCCCCCTAAGAGGATGACTGAAGCTTTCTTT
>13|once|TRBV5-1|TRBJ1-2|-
CASSLEGVYGYTF
TGCGCCAGCAGCTTAGAAGGGGTCTATGGCTACACCTTC
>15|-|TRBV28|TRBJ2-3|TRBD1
CASSSRDRGQDTQYF
TGTGCCAGCAGTTCCCGGGACAGGGGGCAAGATACGCAGTATTTT
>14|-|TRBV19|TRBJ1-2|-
CASSQRRRGDGYTF
TGTGCCAGCTCCCAGCGGCGGAGGGGAGACGGCTACACCTTC
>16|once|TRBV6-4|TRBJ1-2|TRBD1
CASSPDPGQGAYGYTF
TGTGCCAGCAGTCCTGACCCGGGACAGGGGGCCTATGGCTACACCTTC
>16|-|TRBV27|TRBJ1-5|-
CASRHTGIGNNQPQHF
TGTGCCAGCCGCCACACAGGGATCGGCAACAATCAGCCCCAGCATTTT
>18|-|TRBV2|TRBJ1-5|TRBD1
CASSEDWDSRYSNQPQHF
TGTGCCAGCAGTGAGGACTGGGACAGCCGATATAGCAATCAGCCCCAGCATTTT
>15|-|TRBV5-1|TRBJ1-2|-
CASSFEYRDNYGYTF
TGCGCCAGCAGCTTCGAGTACCGAGATAACTATGGCTACACCTTC
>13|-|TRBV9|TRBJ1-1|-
CASSVAGDTEAFF
TGTGCCAGCAGCGTAGCCGGGGATACTGAAGCTTTCTTT
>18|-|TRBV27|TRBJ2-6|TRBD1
CASSSRDRGISGANVLTF
TGTGCCAGCAGTTCCCGGGACAGGGGGATCTCTGGGGCCAACGTCCTGACTTTC
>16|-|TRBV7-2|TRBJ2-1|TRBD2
CASSLVFLAGDNEQFF
TGTGCCAGCAGCTTAGTCTTCCTAGCGGGGGACAATGAGCAGTTCTTC
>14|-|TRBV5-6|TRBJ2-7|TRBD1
CASSFSGQAYEQYF
TGTGCCAGCAGCTTTTCGGGACAGGCCTACGAGCAGTACTTC
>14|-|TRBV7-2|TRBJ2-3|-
CASSLRRVWDTQYF
TGTGCCAGCAGCTTGAGGAGGGTTTGGGATACGCAGTATTTT
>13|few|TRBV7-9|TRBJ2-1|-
CASSSNQGNEQFF
TGTGCCAGCAGCTCCAACCAGGGTAATGAGCAGTTCTTC
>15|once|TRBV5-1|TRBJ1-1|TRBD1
CASSLEGTGYTEAFF
TGCGCCAGCAGCTTGGAAGGGACAGGGTACACTGAAGCTTTCTTT
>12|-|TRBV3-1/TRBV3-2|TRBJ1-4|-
CASSQKGIKLFF
TGTGCCAGCAGCCAAAAGGGGATAAAACTGTTTTTT
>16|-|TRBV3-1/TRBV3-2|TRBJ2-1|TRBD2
CASSRRTSGSYNEQFF
TGTGCCAGCAGCCGCAGGACTAGCGGTTCCTACAATGAGCAGTTCTTC
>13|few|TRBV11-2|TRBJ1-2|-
CASSLDTNYGYTF
TGTGCCAGCAGCTTAGACACTAACTATGGCTACACCTTC
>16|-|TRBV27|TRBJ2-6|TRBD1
CASSPGQGAGANVLTF
TGTGCCAGCAGTCCTGGACAGGGGGCTGGGGCCAACGTCCTGACTTTC
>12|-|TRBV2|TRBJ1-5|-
CASRATGKPQHF
TGTGCCAGCAGGGCGACAGGTAAGCCCCAGCATTTT